These T cell receptor beta chains were read from a single sample in a study of T cell repertoires in cytomegalovirus infection. TCRdb recomputed calls from the reads with MiXCR, one row per CDR3 protein. The sample records a few hundred thousand distinct CDR3 sequences, just under 35% being singletons. These receptors are not linked to any known antigen. The sample was cultured PBMCs, taken from culture after CMV antigen stimulation. The receptor source for this set is a human donor in good health (CMV status not recorded). Some clones in this sample may be carry-over from other donors' samples. CDR3s include the opening cysteine and the closing phenylalanine or tryptophan.

v_gene,len,CDR3aa
TRBV29-1,14,CSVEMDSTGNEQFF
TRBV27,14,CASSLRRDKETQYF
TRBV12-3/TRBV12-4,15,CASRLAGGPRGEQFF
TRBV19,15,CASNQPGQGSKEQYF
TRBV6-2/TRBV6-3,12,CASSYSWTEAFF
TRBV19,15,CASSTTPRGTDTQYF
TRBV19,15,CASSIAGLPLWGYTF
TRBV12-3/TRBV12-4,15,CASSLAQGSNQPQHF
TRBV7-2,17,CASSLDHQTINTDTQYF
TRBV7-2,15,CASSSQGARADTQYF
TRBV7-2,17,CASSLGQGVGGTDTQYF
TRBV6-2/TRBV6-3,13,CASSPDLTYGYTF
TRBV28,14,CASSLGISYNEQFF
TRBV18,15,CASSLLAGVGETQYF
TRBV11-2,15,CASSFRDTRTGELFF
TRBV28,15,CASTYGDRTNYGYTF
TRBV6-6,14,CASTLFGNYNEQFF
TRBV7-2,14,CASRDRGGTNEQFF
TRBV7-2,15,CASSLVVSPGDTQYF
TRBV20-1,14,CSAPRPGQDYEQYF
TRBV7-9,14,CASSLDWVNTEAFF
TRBV5-4,16,CASSLAGLSFSETQYF
TRBV20-1,14,CSAPLAGGTDTQYF
TRBV10-2,15,CASSRTSGRAGELFF
TRBV10-3,14,CAISAFVTRYEQYF
TRBV4-1,16,CASSRLISGTTDGYTF
TRBV19,13,CASSKQGISGYTF
TRBV20-1,14,CSAREGLDRGAQYF
TRBV29-1,12,CSVPTGYTEAFF
TRBV7-2,11,CASSLEDIQYF
TRBV5-4,13,CASSQSSGYEQFF
TRBV11-2,16,CASSLGTGQPLETQYF
TRBV7-2,16,CASSLRRGLMNTEAFF
TRBV27,14,CASSLGRGQNGYTF
TRBV12-3/TRBV12-4,15,CASRRLAGGRDTQYF
TRBV7-2,14,CASSVDRGRYEQYF
TRBV19,16,CASSRDTNLLNYGYTF
TRBV27,13,CASRRQGGNTIYF
TRBV20-1,15,CSARTDWGYNSPLHF
TRBV6-2/TRBV6-3,14,CASGGTGSYNEQFF
TRBV7-2,17,CASSLGSGLADQETQYF
TRBV12-3/TRBV12-4,11,CASSLTDTQYF
TRBV7-8,17,CASSRAGGSSGANVLTF
TRBV11-2,15,CAIPGLAGDYNEQFF
TRBV6-2/TRBV6-3,13,CASVRDSNQPQHF
TRBV28,14,CASRGTGKGYEQYF
TRBV10-3,15,CAISDHRGSEDTQYF
TRBV30,17,CAWSGTTGTAYNSPLHF
TRBV19,16,CASSYPKGLGGGELFF
TRBV27,13,CASRGSMNTEAFF
TRBV7-2,14,CASSDFFDGGEQFF
TRBV4-1,15,CASSPNTPSNQPQHF
TRBV28,18,CASSPLRAGKVRDTEAFF
TRBV12-5,17,CASGFNPDSSFNQPQHF
TRBV24-1,16,CATSELTGVGEETQYF